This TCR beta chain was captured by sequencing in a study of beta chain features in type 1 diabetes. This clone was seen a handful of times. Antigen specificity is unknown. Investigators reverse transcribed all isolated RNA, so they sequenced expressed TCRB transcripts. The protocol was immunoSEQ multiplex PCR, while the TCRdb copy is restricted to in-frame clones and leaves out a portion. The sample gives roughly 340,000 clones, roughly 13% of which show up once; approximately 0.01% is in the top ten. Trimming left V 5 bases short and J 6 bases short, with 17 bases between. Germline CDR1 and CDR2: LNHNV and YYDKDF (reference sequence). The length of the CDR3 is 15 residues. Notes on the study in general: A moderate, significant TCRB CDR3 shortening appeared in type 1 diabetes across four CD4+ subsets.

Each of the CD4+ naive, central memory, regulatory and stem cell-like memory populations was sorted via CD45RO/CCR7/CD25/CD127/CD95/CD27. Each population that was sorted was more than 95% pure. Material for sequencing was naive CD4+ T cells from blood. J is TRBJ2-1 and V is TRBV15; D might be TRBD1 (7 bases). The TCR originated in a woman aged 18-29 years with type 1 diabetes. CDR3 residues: CATSGRTGGVNEQFF. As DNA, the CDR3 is TGTGCCACCAGCGGACGGACAGGCGGGGTCAATGAGCAGTTCTTC.